The 31 T cell receptor beta chains below come from one sample, sequenced in a study of identical twins. MiXCR, applied by TCRdb to the 5' RACE reads, yields one record per CDR3 protein. The table shows hundreds of thousands of distinct CDR3 sequences, with 15% to 20% occurring only once. These data also formed part of another study, on T cells expressing NK-cell markers.

The sequencing sample was made of PBMCs. These receptor sequences come from a woman under 30 in good health.

The CDR3 DNA reads TGTGCCAGCAGCCCCCATCTTACCTACGAGCAGTACTTC. Residues: CASSPHLTYEQYF. The genes are TRBV7-2 and TRBJ2-7; D gene uncertain. The CDR3 sequence is 13 residues long. Germline lookup yields CDR1 SGHTA and CDR2 FQGNSA. V was cut by 5 bases and J by 2 bases, with 10 bases left in between.

J is TRBJ2-7 and V is TRBV5-6, with D perhaps TRBD1 (5 bases). Trimming removed 0 bases from V and 2 bases from J, with 9 bases in between. Germline V gives CDR1 SGHDT, CDR2 YYEEEE. This CDR3 contains 14 residues. CDR3 amino acids: CASSLGPGTYEQYF. The DNA of the CDR3 is TGTGCCAGCAGCTTGGGACCAGGGACCTACGAGCAGTACTTC. The variable domain in full, with the rest retrieved from reference TRBV5-6 and TRBJ2-7, is DAGVTQSPTHLIKTRGQQVTLRCSPKSGHDTVSWYQQALGQGPQFIFQYYEEEERQRGNFPDRFSGHQFPNYSSELNVNALLLGDSALYLCASSLGPGTYEQYFGPGTRLTVT.

This clonotype occurred many times. This chain uses TRBV12-3 or TRBV12-4 with TRBJ1-4, with D uncertain. This CDR3 region has 11 residues. Trimming pared 7 bases from V and 0 bases from J, leaving 0 bases between. In nucleotides, the CDR3 is TGTGCCAGCACAACTAATGAAAAACTGTTTTTT. This codes for CASTTNEKLFF.

J is TRBJ2-2 and V is TRBV6-1, with D tentatively TRBD1 or TRBD2 (6 bases each). Germline CDR1 is MNHNS and CDR2 is SASEGT. The germline V and J ends were trimmed by 7 bases and 5 bases, with 20 bases remaining between them. The CDR3 runs 16 residues. The CDR3, as DNA: TGTGCCAGCACCGGGGGCGGCTCGGAATTGACCGGGGAGCTGTTTTTT. Residues: CASTGGGSELTGELFF.

This clonotype showed up just a few times. The rearrangement links TRBV20-1 to TRBJ2-1; D unresolved. The CDR3 is 14 residues long. Deletions cut 5 bases from V and 0 bases from J, with 11 bases between. Germline loops: CDR1 DFQATT, CDR2 SNEGSKA (reference sequence). The DNA for the CDR3 is TGCAGTGCTCCCGACCAGAGCTCCTACAATGAGCAGTTCTTC. Protein product: CSAPDQSSYNEQFF.

V and J are TRBV20-1 and TRBJ2-7; possibly TRBD1 for D (6 bases). This CDR3 has 11 residues. The germline CDR1 and CDR2 sequences are DFQATT and SNEGSKA (reference sequence). V lost 7 bases and J lost 5, with 12 bases in between. DNA of the CDR3: TGCAGTGGGGAACAGGGCGACGAGCAGTACTTC. This sequence encodes CSGEQGDEQYF.

This clonotype has just a few counts. The chain has TRBV14 and TRBJ2-1, with 8 bases lining up with TRBD1. The CDR3 has 17 amino acids. J lost 9 bases, V lost 1 base, and 14 bases had no gene match. Germline CDR1 reads SGHDN; CDR2 reads FVKESK. CDR3 sequence reads: CASSQVPRQGAGLEQFF. As DNA, the CDR3 is TGTGCCAGCAGCCAAGTACCTCGCCAGGGGGCAGGTCTTGAGCAGTTCTTC.

A few counts support this clonotype. In nucleotides, the CDR3 is TGTGCCAGCAGTCCACGGGGGGACACCGGGGAGCTGTTTTTT. Its protein is CASSPRGDTGELFF. The chain couples TRBV12-3 or TRBV12-4 to TRBJ2-2, with TRBD2 matching 7 bases. V dropped 5 bases and J dropped 3; count of bases not matched to a gene: 3. The CDR3 has 14 residues.

V is TRBV28 and J is TRBJ2-1; 14 positions match TRBD2. Germline trimming cut 5 bases from V and 6 bases from J; bases unmatched to any gene: 9. Germline V gene sequence: CDR1 MDHEN, CDR2 SYDVKM. The CDR3 consists of 17 residues. CDR3 sequence: CASSPTSGRAASNEQFF. CDR3 in DNA: TGTGCCAGCAGTCCGACTAGCGGGAGGGCCGCCTCCAATGAGCAGTTCTTC.

This clonotype was seen a handful of times. The CDR3 DNA is TGTGCCAGCAGCTCCCAGGGGGTCTCTGAAGCTTTCTTT. Encoded protein: CASSSQGVSEAFF. The chain recombines TRBV7-3 with TRBJ1-1; 7 positions match TRBD1. Per germline, CDR1 SGHTA and CDR2 FQGTGA. The CDR3 length is 13 residues. J gave up 6 bases and V 4 bases, and 5 bases lay outside the gene matches.

There are a few counts of this clonotype. The chain combines TRBV12-5 with TRBJ2-7, with 8 bases aligning to TRBD1. This CDR3 region has 12 residues. With V trimmed by 9 bases and J by 10 bases, 11 bases remained unmatched. Germline-derived CDR1 and CDR2 are LGHNT and FRNRAP. The CDR3 is CASFDRGPPQYF. The CDR3, as DNA: TGTGCTAGCTTCGACAGGGGCCCGCCACAGTACTTC.

This sequence joins TRBV20-1 and TRBJ2-1; 10 positions match TRBD2. V lost 6 bases to trimming and J lost 5 bases; unmatched junction nucleotides: 10. CDR3 length: 15 amino acids. Germline V CDR1 and CDR2: DFQATT, SNEGSKA (reference sequence). The CDR3 DNA sequence: TGCAGTGCCAGCCACTCTAGCGGGAGAGACAATGAGCAGTTCTTC. Its translation: CSASHSSGRDNEQFF.

This clonotype was picked up a small number of times. The CDR3, as DNA: TGCGCCAGCAGCCCAGATCAAGCTAACTATGGCTACACCTTC. Protein: CASSPDQANYGYTF. The chain has TRBV4-1 and TRBJ1-2; no firm D call. V was shortened by 4 bases and J by 0 bases, with 9 bases between the two germline ends. The CDR3 spans 14 residues. Germline V gene lookup returns CDR1 MGHRA and CDR2 YSYEKL.

This clonotype has ten or more counts. The J gene is TRBJ2-5, the V gene TRBV7-2; TRBD2 aligns across 13 bases. The length of the CDR3 is 16 residues. The V segment lost 5 bases and the J segment 3 bases; nucleotides outside the gene matches: 6. The V gene's germline CDR1 is SGHTA and CDR2 FQGNSA. The CDR3 here is CASSPPGTSGKETQYF. Written as DNA, the CDR3 is TGTGCCAGCAGCCCTCCCGGGACTAGCGGGAAAGAGACCCAGTACTTC.

This clonotype appeared a few times. This rearrangement joins TRBV5-1 to TRBJ2-3; D remains unclear. In germline, CDR1 is SGHRS, CDR2 YFSETQ. V dropped 4 bases and J dropped 7 bases, with 16 bases sitting between them. The length of the CDR3 is 14 residues. For the CDR3, the DNA is TGCGCCAGCAGCCCGCTCCTTGTACTTAATACGCAGTATTTT. Protein sequence: CASSPLLVLNTQYF.

This clonotype was seen a handful of times. J is TRBJ2-3 and V is TRBV12-3 or TRBV12-4; 8 nucleotides match TRBD1. The CDR3 has 13 amino acids. With V trimmed by 5 bases and J by 8 bases, 6 bases remained unmatched. The DNA for the CDR3 is TGTGCCAGCAGTCCCCAGACAGGGGTTACGCAGTATTTT. It yields the protein CASSPQTGVTQYF.

This chain joins TRBV9 and TRBJ1-3; D might be TRBD1 (5 bases). CDR3 length equals 18 residues. Looked up from germline, CDR1 is SGDLS and CDR2 is YYNGEE. Trimming stripped 1 base from V and 4 bases from J, with 21 bases between. CDR3: CASSVTWGRSVSGNTIYF. The CDR3 DNA reads TGTGCCAGCAGCGTAACGTGGGGACGATCTGTTTCCGGAAACACCATATATTTT.

This clonotype was counted a few times. The rearrangement uses TRBV2 and TRBJ2-7, with a possible D match to TRBD2 (6 bases). V lost 6 bases to trimming and J lost 6 bases, with 12 bases between them. Germline V CDR1 and CDR2: SNHLY, FYNNEI. The CDR3 covers 12 residues. CDR3 nucleotide sequence: TGTGCCAGCAGACTAGCTCCGGGCGAGCAGTACTTC. As protein: CASRLAPGEQYF.

This clonotype has a handful of counts. The rearrangement links TRBV5-1 to TRBJ2-3, with 12 positions matching TRBD2. Germline CDR1 is SGHRS and CDR2 is YFSETQ. This CDR3 spans 14 amino acids. V lost 5 bases, J lost 8 bases, and 6 bases stayed unmatched. The CDR3 is CASRLAGGRGTQYF. The CDR3 DNA reads TGCGCCAGCAGACTAGCGGGGGGTCGAGGTACGCAGTATTTT.

This clonotype was counted a few times. The rearrangement links TRBV29-1 to TRBJ2-6; 8 nucleotides match TRBD1. After removal of 7 bases from V and 0 bases from J, the junction contained 8 bases not matched to a gene. The CDR3 loop spans 16 amino acids. Looked up from germline, CDR1 is SQVTM and CDR2 is ANQGSEA. The CDR3 region is CSATTGASSGANVLTF. DNA of the CDR3: TGCAGCGCTACGACAGGGGCCAGCTCTGGGGCCAACGTCCTGACTTTC.

The chain recombines TRBV20-1 with TRBJ2-3; D possibly corresponds to TRBD2 (6 bases). V was pared by 6 bases and J by 2 bases, with 15 bases between. Germline V gene sequence: CDR1 DFQATT, CDR2 SNEGSKA (reference sequence). CDR3 length: 14 residues. The CDR3 DNA reads as TGCAGTGCCCTGGACGGGCGGGACACAGATACGCAGTATTTT. This gives the protein CSALDGRDTDTQYF.

This chain uses TRBV7-9 with TRBJ2-1; TRBD2 agrees at 13 bases. The CDR3 contains 16 residues. The V gene's germline CDR1 is SEHNR and CDR2 FQNEAQ (reference sequence). The J segment lost 7 bases and the V segment lost 3 bases, leaving 6 bases of the junction unmatched. CDR3 nucleotide sequence: TGTGCCAGCAGCTTTCGACTAGCGGGAGGTATGAATGAGCAGTTCTTC. Residues: CASSFRLAGGMNEQFF.

This clonotype has a handful of counts. The chain links TRBV5-5 to TRBJ2-3; 13 nucleotides agree with TRBD2. CDR3 length equals 17 residues. The trim removed 4 bases at V and 5 bases at J, leaving 10 bases unmatched. The V gene's germline CDR1 is SGHKS and CDR2 YYEKEE (reference sequence). Here the CDR3 reads CASSPRGLAGRQDTQYF. In nucleotides, the CDR3 is TGTGCCAGCAGCCCAAGGGGACTAGCGGGGCGCCAAGATACGCAGTATTTT.

This clonotype occurred many times. V usage is TRBV5-1 and J usage is TRBJ2-5; D may match TRBD1 or TRBD2 (7 bases each). V lost 4 bases and J lost 5, with 18 bases in between. Looked up from germline, CDR1 is SGHRS and CDR2 is YFSETQ. This CDR3 contains 15 residues. CDR3 in DNA: TGCGCCAGCAGCCCGGGGGGACAGACCATTGAGACCCAGTACTTC. Its protein product is CASSPGGQTIETQYF. Filled out from reference TRBV5-1 and TRBJ2-5, the complete variable domain reads KAGVTQTPRYLIKTRGQQVTLSCSPISGHRSVSWYQQTPGQGLQFLFEYFSETQRNKGNFPGRFSGRQFSNSRSEMNVSTLELGDSALYLCASSPGGQTIETQYFGPGTRLLVL.

The V gene is TRBV20-1, the J gene TRBJ2-1, with D unclear. The CDR3 is made up of 15 amino acids. Germline V CDR1 and CDR2: DFQATT, SNEGSKA (reference sequence). With 3 bases removed from V and 0 bases from J, the gap between germline ends came to 12 bases. CDR3 DNA sequence: TGCAGTGCTAGGACGACTGGGGTCTCCTACAATGAGCAGTTCTTC. Translating gives CSARTTGVSYNEQFF.

This clonotype was counted ten times or more. This rearrangement joins TRBV7-9 to TRBJ1-2; 9 nucleotides align to TRBD1. V shed 2 bases, J shed 3 bases, and the junction held 4 bases outside the gene matches. Germline values: CDR1 SEHNR, CDR2 FQNEAQ (reference sequence). The CDR3 is 15 residues long. CDR3: CASSLFRTGDYGYTF. CDR3 coding DNA: TGTGCCAGCAGCTTATTTCGGACAGGGGACTATGGCTACACCTTC.

This clonotype was detected only a few times. V gene TRBV20-1 combines with J gene TRBJ2-1, with a possible D match to TRBD2 (5 bases). The germline gives CDR1 DFQATT, CDR2 SNEGSKA (reference sequence). The CDR3 covers 13 residues. Trimming took 1 base from V and 15 from J, leaving 19 bases between them. The chain's CDR3 is CSARVSLAKPPFF. For the CDR3, the DNA is TGCAGTGCTAGAGTTTCGCTAGCCAAACCCCCGTTCTTC.

This sequence joins TRBV20-1 and TRBJ2-2; D is unresolved. Trimming removed 6 bases from V and 6 bases from J, with 8 bases in between. Germline CDR1 reads DFQATT; CDR2 reads SNEGSKA (reference sequence). The CDR3 runs 11 residues. CDR3 nucleotide sequence: TGCAGTGCCGGACGCTCCGGGGAGCTGTTTTTT. Protein sequence: CSAGRSGELFF.

The rearrangement uses TRBV7-2 and TRBJ2-1, with D tentatively TRBD1 (5 bases). Germline V CDR1 and CDR2: SGHTA, FQGNSA. Trimming shortened V by 5 bases and J by 5 bases, and 10 bases separated the two germline ends. CDR3 length: 13 residues. CDR3 coding DNA: TGTGCCAGCAGCCCTGGGGCGGACAATGAGCAGTTCTTC. It specifies CASSPGADNEQFF.

The chain joins TRBV20-1 to TRBJ1-1; tentative D call: TRBD1 (5 bases). Germline V gene lookup returns CDR1 DFQATT and CDR2 SNEGSKA (reference sequence). The CDR3 spans 12 residues. CDR3 amino acids: CRGLTMNTEAFF. The CDR3 DNA is TGCAGGGGACTGACTATGAACACTGAAGCTTTCTTT.

Turning to this clonotype: Sequence at one end of the junction differs from germline and may be a read error. This sequence joins TRBV5-3 and TRBJ2-1, with no clear D. TRBV5-3 is an ORF for which the function is uncertain. The CDR3 extends over 14 amino acids. The CDR3, as DNA: TGTGCCAGAAGTGTTTCCTGCGCTTCCGCTGAGCGGTTCTTC. Amino acids: CARSVSCASAERFF.